The T cell receptor beta chain under discussion was sequenced for a study of post-analysis software for immune sequencing data. Built from TCR beta cDNA, the libraries had unique molecular identifiers in them. TCRdb reprocessed the PCR reads with MiXCR, giving one entry per CDR3 protein. The sample gives almost 700,000 distinct CDR3 sequences, approximately 60% of which show up once; approximately 10% is in the top ten. This clonotype has only one observation. The sequenced material came from blood. This receptor was identified in a girl aged 2-10 years with multiple sclerosis.

CDR3 coding DNA: TGCAGTGCTAGGGACAGGGGAGTTCTAGACAATCAGCCCCAGCATTTT. It is translated as CSARDRGVLDNQPQHF. V gene TRBV20-1 combines with J gene TRBJ1-5; 9 bases map to TRBD1. CDR1 is DFQATT, CDR2 SNEGSKA, per germline (reference sequence). After removal of 3 bases from V and 3 bases from J, the junction contained 9 bases not matched to a gene. The CDR3 has 16 amino acids.